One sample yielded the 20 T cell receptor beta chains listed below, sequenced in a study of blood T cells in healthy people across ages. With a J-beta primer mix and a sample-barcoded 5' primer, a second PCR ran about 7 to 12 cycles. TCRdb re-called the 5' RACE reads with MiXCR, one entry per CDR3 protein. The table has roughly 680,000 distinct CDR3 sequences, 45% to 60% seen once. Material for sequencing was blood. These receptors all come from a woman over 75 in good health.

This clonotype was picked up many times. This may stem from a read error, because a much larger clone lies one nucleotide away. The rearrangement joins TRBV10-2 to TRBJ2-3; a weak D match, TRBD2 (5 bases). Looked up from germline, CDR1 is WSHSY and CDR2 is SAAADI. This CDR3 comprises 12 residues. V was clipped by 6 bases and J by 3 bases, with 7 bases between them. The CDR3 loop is CASREVTDTQYF. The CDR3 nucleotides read TGCGCCAGCAGGGAGGTTACAGATACGCAGTATTTT.

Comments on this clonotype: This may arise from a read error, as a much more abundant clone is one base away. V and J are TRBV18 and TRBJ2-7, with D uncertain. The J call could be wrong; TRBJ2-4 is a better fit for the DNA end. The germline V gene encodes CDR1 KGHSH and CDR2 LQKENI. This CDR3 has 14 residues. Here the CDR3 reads CASSPPVAKNIQYF. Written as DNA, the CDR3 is TGTGCCAGCTCACCACCAGTGGCCAAAAACATTCAGTACTTC.

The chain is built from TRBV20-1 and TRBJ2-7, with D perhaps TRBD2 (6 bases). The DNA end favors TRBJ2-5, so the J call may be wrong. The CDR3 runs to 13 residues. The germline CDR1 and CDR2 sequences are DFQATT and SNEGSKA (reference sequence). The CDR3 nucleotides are TGCAGTGCTAGAATGGCGGGAAGGGAGACCCAGTACTTC. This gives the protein CSARMAGRETQYF.

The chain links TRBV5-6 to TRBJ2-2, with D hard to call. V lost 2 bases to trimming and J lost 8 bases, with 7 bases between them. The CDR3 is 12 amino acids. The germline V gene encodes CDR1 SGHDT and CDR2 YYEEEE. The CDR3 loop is CASSFRRGELFF. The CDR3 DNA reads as TGTGCCAGCAGCTTTCGAAGAGGGGAGCTGTTTTTT.

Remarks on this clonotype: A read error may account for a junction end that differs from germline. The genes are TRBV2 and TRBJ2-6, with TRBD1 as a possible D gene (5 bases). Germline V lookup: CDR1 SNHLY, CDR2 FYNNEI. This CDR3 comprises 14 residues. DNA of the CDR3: TGTGCCAGCGGAGATAGATCTGGGGCCAACGTCCCGACTTTC. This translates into CASGDRSGANVPTF.

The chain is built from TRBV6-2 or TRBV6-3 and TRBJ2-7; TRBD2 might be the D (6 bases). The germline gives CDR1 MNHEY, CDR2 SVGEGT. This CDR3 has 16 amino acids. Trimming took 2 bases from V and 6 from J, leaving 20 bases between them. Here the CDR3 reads CASSYLLGLGTSEQYF. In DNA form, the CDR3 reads TGTGCCAGCAGTTACCTCCTGGGACTGGGGACTTCCGAGCAGTACTTC.

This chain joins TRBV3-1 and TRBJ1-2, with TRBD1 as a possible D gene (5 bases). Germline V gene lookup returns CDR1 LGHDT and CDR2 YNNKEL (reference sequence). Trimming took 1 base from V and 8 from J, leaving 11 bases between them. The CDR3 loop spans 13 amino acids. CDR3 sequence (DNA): TGTGCCAGCAGCCAAGTGGATTCAGGGGGCTACACCTTC. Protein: CASSQVDSGGYTF.

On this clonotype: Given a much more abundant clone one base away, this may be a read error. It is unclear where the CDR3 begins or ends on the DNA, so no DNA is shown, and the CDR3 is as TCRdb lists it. CDR3 loop: CASSFFGQGEGNEQYF. V is TRBV27 and J is TRBJ2-5; the tabulated D call, TRBD1, remains unverified against the DNA. The CDR3 is made up of 16 amino acids, end residues included. Germline CDR1 reads MNHEY; CDR2 reads SMNVEV (reference sequence).

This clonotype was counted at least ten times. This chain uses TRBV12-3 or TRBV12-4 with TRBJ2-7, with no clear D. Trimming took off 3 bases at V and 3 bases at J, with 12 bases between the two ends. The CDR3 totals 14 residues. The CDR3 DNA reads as TGTGCCAGCAGTTTCCGTGGCGGCAACTACGAGCAGTACTTC. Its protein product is CASSFRGGNYEQYF.

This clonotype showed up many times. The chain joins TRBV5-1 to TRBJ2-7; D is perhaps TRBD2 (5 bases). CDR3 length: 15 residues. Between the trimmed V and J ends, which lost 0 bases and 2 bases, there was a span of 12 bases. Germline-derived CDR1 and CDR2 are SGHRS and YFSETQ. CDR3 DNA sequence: TGCGCCAGCAGCTTGGACGGAGGACCACCCTACGAGCAGTACTTC. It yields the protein CASSLDGGPPYEQYF. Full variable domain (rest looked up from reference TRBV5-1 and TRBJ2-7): KAGVTQTPRYLIKTRGQQVTLSCSPISGHRSVSWYQQTPGQGLQFLFEYFSETQRNKGNFPGRFSGRQFSNSRSEMNVSTLELGDSALYLCASSLDGGPPYEQYFGPGTRLTVT.

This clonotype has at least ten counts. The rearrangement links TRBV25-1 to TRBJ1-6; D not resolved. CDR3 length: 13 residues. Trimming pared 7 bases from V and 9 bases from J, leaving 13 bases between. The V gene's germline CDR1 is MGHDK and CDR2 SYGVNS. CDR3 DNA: TGTGCCAGCAACCAGCGACACGGTTCACCCCTCCACTTT. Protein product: CASNQRHGSPLHF.

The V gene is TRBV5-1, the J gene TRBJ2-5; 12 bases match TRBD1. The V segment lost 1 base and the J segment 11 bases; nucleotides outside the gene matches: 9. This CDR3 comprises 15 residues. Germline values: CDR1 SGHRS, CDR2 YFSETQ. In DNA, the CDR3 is TGCGCCAGCAGCTTGATGGGACAGGGGGCGATTGAGCAGTACTTC. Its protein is CASSLMGQGAIEQYF.

CDR3 nucleotide sequence: TGTGCCAGCAGCCGGGACAGGGGTAACATTCAGTACTTC. Its protein product is CASSRDRGNIQYF. The J gene is TRBJ2-4, the V gene TRBV7-2; TRBD1 aligns across 10 bases. Germline CDR1 SGHTA, CDR2 FQGNSA. Trimming removed 5 bases from V and 7 bases from J; junction bases left unmatched: 2. This CDR3 has 13 residues.

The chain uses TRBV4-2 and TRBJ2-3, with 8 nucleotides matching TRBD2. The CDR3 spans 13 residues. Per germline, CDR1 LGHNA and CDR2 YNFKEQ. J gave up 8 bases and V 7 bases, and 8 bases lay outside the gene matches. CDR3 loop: CASNDGGGSTQYF. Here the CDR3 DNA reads TGTGCCAGCAACGACGGGGGGGGTAGTACGCAGTATTTT.

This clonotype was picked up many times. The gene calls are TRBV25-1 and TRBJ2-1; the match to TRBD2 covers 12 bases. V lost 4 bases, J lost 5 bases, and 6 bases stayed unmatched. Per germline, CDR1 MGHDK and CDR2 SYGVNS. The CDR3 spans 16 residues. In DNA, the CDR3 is TGTGCCAGCAGTGCGTTGACTAGCGGGGGAAACAATGAGCAGTTCTTC. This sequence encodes CASSALTSGGNNEQFF. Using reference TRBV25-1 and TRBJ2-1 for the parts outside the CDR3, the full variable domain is EADIYQTPRYLVIGTGKKITLECSQTMGHDKMYWYQQDPGMELHLIHYSYGVNSTEKGDLSSESTVSRIRTEHFPLTLESARPSHTSQYLCASSALTSGGNNEQFFGPGTRLTVL.

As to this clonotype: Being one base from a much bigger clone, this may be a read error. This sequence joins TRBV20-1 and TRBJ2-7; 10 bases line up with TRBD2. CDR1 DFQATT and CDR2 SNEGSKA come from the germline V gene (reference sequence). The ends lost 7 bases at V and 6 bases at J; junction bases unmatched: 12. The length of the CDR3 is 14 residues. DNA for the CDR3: TGCAGTGTTAGGCCGATAGCGGGAGGTTCCGAGCAGTACTTC. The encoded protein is CSVRPIAGGSEQYF.

The DNA for the CDR3 is TGCAGCGGGCGGGGGGCTTACAATGAGCAGTTCTTC. Translated, it gives CSGRGAYNEQFF. This chain uses TRBV29-1 with TRBJ2-1; 8 positions match TRBD2. CDR3 length: 12 residues. Germline values: CDR1 SQVTM, CDR2 ANQGSEA. Trimming at V came to 7 bases and at J to 4 bases, leaving 3 bases not matched to a gene.

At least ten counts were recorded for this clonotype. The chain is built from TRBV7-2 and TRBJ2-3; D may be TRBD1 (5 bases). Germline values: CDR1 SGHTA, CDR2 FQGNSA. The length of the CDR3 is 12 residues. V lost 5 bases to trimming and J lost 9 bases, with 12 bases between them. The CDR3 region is CASSRKGQTQYF. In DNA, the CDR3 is TGTGCCAGCAGCAGGAAGGGGCAGACGCAGTATTTT.

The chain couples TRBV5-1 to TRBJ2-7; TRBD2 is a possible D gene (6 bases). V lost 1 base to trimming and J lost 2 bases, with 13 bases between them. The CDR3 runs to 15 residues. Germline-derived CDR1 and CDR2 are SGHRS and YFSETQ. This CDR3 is CASSLFGTDAYEQYF. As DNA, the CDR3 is TGCGCCAGCAGCTTGTTTGGGACTGATGCCTACGAGCAGTACTTC.

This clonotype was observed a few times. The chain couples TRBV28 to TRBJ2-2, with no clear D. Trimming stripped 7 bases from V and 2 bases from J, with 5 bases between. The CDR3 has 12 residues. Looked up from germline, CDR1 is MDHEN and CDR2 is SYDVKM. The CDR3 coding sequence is TGTGCCAGCACCCGAAACACCGGGGAGCTGTTTTTT. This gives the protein CASTRNTGELFF.